This T cell receptor (beta chain) came from a study of T cell changes during pregnancy in multiple sclerosis. This CDR3 contains 14 residues. Trimming removed 5 bases from V and 6 bases from J, with 15 bases in between. Looked up from germline, CDR1 is SGHNT and CDR2 is YYREEE (reference sequence). Data came from immunoSEQ multiplex PCR; TCRdb stores just in-frame clones and leaves some out. The sample yields more than 55,000 clones, approximately 89% seen once. This chain links TRBV5-4 with TRBJ2-1, with D possibly matching TRBD1 (6 bases). The sample here was peripheral blood, taken after pregnancy. This clonotype was sampled from a female donor with multiple sclerosis, enrolled in a pregnancy study. The CDR3 DNA reads as TGTGCCAGCAGACCATCGGACAGTTTCAATGAGCAGTTCTTC. Its translation: CASRPSDSFNEQFF.